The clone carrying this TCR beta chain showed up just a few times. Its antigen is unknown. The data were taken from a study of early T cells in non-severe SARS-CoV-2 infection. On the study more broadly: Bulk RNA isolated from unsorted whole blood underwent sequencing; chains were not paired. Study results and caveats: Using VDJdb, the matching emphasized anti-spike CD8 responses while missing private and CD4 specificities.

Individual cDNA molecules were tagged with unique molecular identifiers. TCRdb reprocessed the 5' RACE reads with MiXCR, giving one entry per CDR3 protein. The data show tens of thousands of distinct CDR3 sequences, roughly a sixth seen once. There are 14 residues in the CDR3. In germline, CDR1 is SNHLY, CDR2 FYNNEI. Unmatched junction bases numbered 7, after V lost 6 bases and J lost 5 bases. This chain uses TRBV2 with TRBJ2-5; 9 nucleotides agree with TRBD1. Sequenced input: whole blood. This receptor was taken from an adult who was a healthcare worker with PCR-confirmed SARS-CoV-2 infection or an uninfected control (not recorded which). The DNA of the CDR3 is TGTGCCAGCAGGCAAGGACAGGGGTGGGAGACCCAGTACTTC. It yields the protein CASRQGQGWETQYF.